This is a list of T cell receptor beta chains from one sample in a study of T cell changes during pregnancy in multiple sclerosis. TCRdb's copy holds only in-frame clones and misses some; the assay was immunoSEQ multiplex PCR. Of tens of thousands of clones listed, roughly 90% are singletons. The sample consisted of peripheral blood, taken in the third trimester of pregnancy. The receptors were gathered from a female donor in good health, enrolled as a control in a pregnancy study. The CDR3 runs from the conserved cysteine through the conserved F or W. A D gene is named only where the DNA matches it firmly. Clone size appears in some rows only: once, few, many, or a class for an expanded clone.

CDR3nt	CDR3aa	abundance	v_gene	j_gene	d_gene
TGTGCCAGCAGCCCTAGCGGGGAGGACATTCAGTACTTC	CASSPSGEDIQYF	NA	TRBV7-9	TRBJ2-4	TRBD2
TGCGCCAGCAGCCAAGATCTAACAGCTTACAATGAGCAGTTCTTC	CASSQDLTAYNEQFF	NA	TRBV4-1	TRBJ2-1	NA
TGTGCCAGCAGCTTAAAGGCAGGGGGCCACTACGAGCAGTACTTC	CASSLKAGGHYEQYF	NA	TRBV7-3	TRBJ2-7	TRBD1
TGTGCCAGCAGCCCTGGCGCAGGGGGCGAGTACAATGAGCAGTTCTTC	CASSPGAGGEYNEQFF	NA	TRBV4-2	TRBJ2-1	TRBD1
TGTGCCAGTAGAGCGGGAACCCAAAACTACGAGCAGTACTTC	CASRAGTQNYEQYF	once	TRBV19	TRBJ2-7	TRBD2
TGTGCCAGTAGTGCCCGGGACAGCCTCTACGAGCAGTACTTC	CASSARDSLYEQYF	NA	TRBV19	TRBJ2-7	TRBD1
TGTGCCAGTAGATTAGTTGAAACCGGGGAGCTGTTTTTT	CASRLVETGELFF	NA	TRBV6-1	TRBJ2-2	NA
TGTGCCAGCAGCCCAGGACAGGGCGACAATCAGCCCCAGCATTTT	CASSPGQGDNQPQHF	NA	TRBV7-2	TRBJ1-5	TRBD1
TGTGCCAGCAGAGGGGGTACCACTGAAGCTTTCTTT	CASRGGTTEAFF	NA	TRBV6-5	TRBJ1-1	NA
TGTGCCAGTAGAAGAGGAGGGAATAGCAATCAGCCCCAGCATTTT	CASRRGGNSNQPQHF	NA	TRBV19	TRBJ1-5	NA
TGTGCCACCGGACAGCGTAACTATGGCTACACCTTC	CATGQRNYGYTF	NA	TRBV28	TRBJ1-2	NA
TGTGCCAGCCAACAGGTTTCTGGGGCCAACGTCCTGACTTTC	CASQQVSGANVLTF	once	TRBV5-5	TRBJ2-6	NA
TGTGCCACCAGTACACAGGGTAAGGAAAAACTGTTTTTT	CATSTQGKEKLFF	NA	TRBV15	TRBJ1-4	NA
TGTGCCAGCAGTTTAGAAGGGGGCCTTGTCGGACAGTACTTC	CASSLEGGLVGQYF	NA	TRBV27	TRBJ2-7	TRBD1
TGCGCCAGCAGCCAAGTTACCTGGGGCAGGGAAGAGTATGGCTACACCTTC	CASSQVTWGREEYGYTF	NA	TRBV4-1	TRBJ1-2	NA
TGTGCCAGCAGCCCACGGACTAGCGGGGTCACAGATACGCAGTATTTT	CASSPRTSGVTDTQYF	NA	TRBV5-4	TRBJ2-3	TRBD2
TGTGCCAGCAGCCCATCAGGGTCCTCTGGCTACACCTTC	CASSPSGSSGYTF	NA	TRBV5-4	TRBJ1-2	NA
TGTGCCAGCAGCTTCAGGGGTGACTATGGCTACACCTTC	CASSFRGDYGYTF	NA	TRBV14	TRBJ1-2	NA
TGTGCCAGCATGGAAGGGGCGAGGAGCTCCTACGAGCAGTACTTC	CASMEGARSSYEQYF	once	TRBV9	TRBJ2-7	NA
TGTGCCAGCAGTACCGGGACTAGCTTTTCCGGGGAGCTGTTTTTT	CASSTGTSFSGELFF	NA	TRBV6-1	TRBJ2-2	TRBD2
TGTGCCAGCAGCTTTGGGAGCTACGAGCAGTACTTC	CASSFGSYEQYF	few	TRBV12-1	TRBJ2-7	NA
TGTGCCAGCAGTGAAGTTCCCGGGAACCCTTCCTACAATGAGCAGTTCTTC	CASSEVPGNPSYNEQFF	NA	TRBV6-1	TRBJ2-1	NA
TGTGCCAGCAGCACTGGACAGTTTATTACGGGCAAAAACATTCAGTACTTC	CASSTGQFITGKNIQYF	NA	TRBV9	TRBJ2-4	NA
TGTGCCAGCAGTGAAGACGCGCAGGGTACAGGTAGTGGCTACACCTTC	CASSEDAQGTGSGYTF	NA	TRBV6-1	TRBJ1-2	NA
TGTGCCAGCAGTTTACCCCTGACGGGAGGGGGGGAGCAGTACTTC	CASSLPLTGGGEQYF	NA	TRBV28	TRBJ2-7	TRBD2
TGTGCCAGCAGCTTAGTCCAGGGAATCGGCACTGAAGCTTTCTTT	CASSLVQGIGTEAFF	NA	TRBV7-8	TRBJ1-1	NA
TGTGCCAGCACCACTAGCGGGGGGGCGGTAGATACGCAGTATTTT	CASTTSGGAVDTQYF	NA	TRBV27	TRBJ2-3	TRBD2
TGTGCCAGTAGGGTTGGGGGGTTTGGTGAAGCTTTCTTT	CASRVGGFGEAFF	once	TRBV19	TRBJ1-1	NA
TGTGCCAGTAGTCCCGGACAGGGTCGTGATGAAAAACTGTTTTTT	CASSPGQGRDEKLFF	NA	TRBV19	TRBJ1-4	TRBD1
TGCGCCAGCAGCCTAACAGATACGCAGTATTTT	CASSLTDTQYF	NA	TRBV5-1	TRBJ2-3	NA
TGCGCCAGCAGCTATTCACAGAGCTCCTACGAGCAGTACTTC	CASSYSQSSYEQYF	NA	TRBV5-1	TRBJ2-7	NA
TGTGCCAGCAGTTTAAGACTAGCATCAGATACGCAGTATTTT	CASSLRLASDTQYF	few	TRBV27	TRBJ2-3	TRBD2
TGTGCCAGCAGCTTAGCTGGGACTCCAAATACGCAGTATTTT	CASSLAGTPNTQYF	NA	TRBV13	TRBJ2-3	NA
TGCGCCAGCAGCCAAGCCACGATTCGAGCGGGAGTTGGTACCGGGGAGCTGTTTTTT	CASSQATIRAGVGTGELFF	NA	TRBV4-1	TRBJ2-2	TRBD2
TGTGCCAGCAGCTCAATCTACGGGACAGAAGAGACCCAGTACTTC	CASSSIYGTEETQYF	NA	TRBV7-2	TRBJ2-5	TRBD1
TGTGCCAGCAGTGAAGGGGCTAGCGGGATGGATACGCAGTATTTT	CASSEGASGMDTQYF	few	TRBV6-1	TRBJ2-3	TRBD2
TGTGCCAGCATCCTCCCTCAGGGGACCGGGACCCAGTACTTC	CASILPQGTGTQYF	NA	TRBV6-4	TRBJ2-5	NA
TGTGCCAGCAGGCAACCAGGGGTGGACATTCAGTACTTC	CASRQPGVDIQYF	NA	TRBV2	TRBJ2-4	NA
TGTGCCAGCAGCTTAGATCTAGCGGGGGATGAGCAGTTCTTC	CASSLDLAGDEQFF	NA	TRBV7-2	TRBJ2-1	TRBD2
TGTGCCAGCAGTGAAGAGACTAGCGGGTCCCATGAGCAGTTCTTC	CASSEETSGSHEQFF	NA	TRBV6-4	TRBJ2-1	TRBD2
TGTGCCAGCAGGATAGCGGGTCGGGCCTACGAGCAGTACTTC	CASRIAGRAYEQYF	NA	TRBV27	TRBJ2-7	TRBD2